One sample yielded the 27 T cell receptor beta chains listed below, sequenced in a study of shared clonotypes between healthy human individuals. Only in-frame clones appear in the TCRdb table, and some are missing; sequencing was by immunoSEQ multiplex PCR. The table records approximately 2.5 million clones, more than 80% of them present only once. Sequenced input: naive CD4+ T cells sorted from blood. Subset given: CD45RA+ positively selected. Source of these receptors: a man younger than 35 in good health.

The chain joins TRBV2 to TRBJ2-2, with 9 bases aligning to TRBD1. This CDR3 spans 13 amino acids. Germline CDR1 reads SNHLY; CDR2 reads FYNNEI. V shed 7 bases and J 7 bases; nucleotides not matched to a gene: 4. CDR3 bases: TGTGCCAGCAAGGACAGGGGAGTCGGGGAGCTGTTTTTT. This gives the protein CASKDRGVGELFF. The full variable domain, with the rest looked up from reference TRBV2 and TRBJ2-2, is EPEVTQTPSHQVTQMGQEVILRCVPISNHLYFYWYRQILGQKVEFLVSFYNNEISEKSEIFDDQFSVERPDGSNFTLKIRSTKLEDSAMYFCASKDRGVGELFFGEGSRLTVL.

This chain uses TRBV4-1 with TRBJ2-3; 7 bases agree with TRBD1. The CDR3 has 15 amino acids. J gave up 0 bases and V 10 bases, and 10 bases lay outside the gene matches. Germline V gives CDR1 MGHRA, CDR2 YSYEKL. CDR3 sequence: CATRDSISSTDTQYF. CDR3 in DNA: TGCGCCACCAGGGACAGCATTTCTAGCACAGATACGCAGTATTTT.

This sequence joins TRBV5-1 and TRBJ1-1, with a tentative D call TRBD1 (6 bases). Germline CDR1 and CDR2: SGHRS and YFSETQ. V was pared by 4 bases and J by 4 bases, with 20 bases between. There are 16 residues in the CDR3. In nucleotides, the CDR3 is TGCGCCAGCAGCGAGACAGGACCGGCGGTTGGCACTGAAGCTTTCTTT. Residues: CASSETGPAVGTEAFF.

J is TRBJ2-1 and V is TRBV5-1, with D unresolved. From germline, CDR1 is SGHRS and CDR2 YFSETQ. Trimming removed 4 bases from V and 11 bases from J, with 16 bases in between. The length of the CDR3 is 13 residues. CDR3 residues: CASSGLDGLQQFF. The CDR3 DNA sequence: TGCGCCAGCAGCGGTCTGGACGGTCTGCAGCAGTTCTTC.

The gene calls are TRBV6-5 and TRBJ1-5; 8 positions agree with TRBD1. J gave up 6 bases and V 6 bases, and 4 bases lay outside the gene matches. The CDR3 is 13 residues long. Germline-derived CDR1 and CDR2 are MNHEY and SVGAGI. CDR3 DNA: TGTGCCAGCAGGCTGGACAGGGTTCAGCCCCAGCATTTT. This sequence encodes CASRLDRVQPQHF.

This chain joins TRBV10-3 and TRBJ1-2; 9 bases fit TRBD1. Unmatched junction bases numbered 6, after V lost 1 base and J lost 6 bases. The CDR3 runs 15 residues. Germline CDR1 ENHRY, CDR2 SYGVKD. The DNA of the CDR3 is TGTGCCATCAGTGAGTTAGGACAGGGGAGGGATGGCTACACCTTC. Encoded protein: CAISELGQGRDGYTF.

The V and J genes are TRBV5-6 and TRBJ1-6; 7 bases line up with TRBD1. The CDR3 is 14 amino acids. The germline V gene encodes CDR1 SGHDT and CDR2 YYEEEE. Unmatched junction bases numbered 9, after V lost 5 bases and J lost 10 bases. The CDR3 protein is CASRLQGMGSPLHF. Written as DNA, the CDR3 is TGTGCCAGCAGACTACAGGGGATGGGATCACCCCTCCACTTT. The variable domain in full, completed from reference TRBV5-6 and TRBJ1-6, reads DAGVTQSPTHLIKTRGQQVTLRCSPKSGHDTVSWYQQALGQGPQFIFQYYEEEERQRGNFPDRFSGHQFPNYSSELNVNALLLGDSALYLCASRLQGMGSPLHFGNGTRLTVT.

This chain joins TRBV6-1 and TRBJ1-5; a weak D match, TRBD1 (5 bases). Germline loops: CDR1 MNHNS, CDR2 SASEGT. Trimming pared 7 bases from V and 0 bases from J, leaving 13 bases between. The CDR3 loop spans 15 amino acids. The CDR3 region is CASTEGLYSNQPQHF. In nucleotides, the CDR3 is TGTGCCAGCACCGAGGGGCTCTATAGCAATCAGCCCCAGCATTTT.

The chain couples TRBV6-4 to TRBJ1-5, with TRBD1 matching 8 bases. The V gene end was trimmed by 4 bases and the J gene end by 8 bases; junction bases not matched to a gene: 16. The CDR3 sequence is 17 residues long. Germline V gene sequence: CDR1 MRHNA, CDR2 SNTAGT. CDR3 coding DNA: TGTGCCAGCAGTGCCTTATGGGACAGGCGCTTACAGGAGCCCCAGCATTTT. Amino acids: CASSALWDRRLQEPQHF.

Points on this clone: Within the sample, other DNA sequences also encode this same CDR3. This chain joins TRBV5-1 and TRBJ2-7; D call uncertain. This CDR3 has 11 amino acids. The germline V gene has CDR1 SGHRS and CDR2 YFSETQ. Trimming cost V 3 bases and J 2 bases, with 3 bases left between them. Here the CDR3 reads CASSSAYEQYF. CDR3 bases: TGCGCCAGCAGCTCGGCCTACGAGCAGTACTTC.

The genes are TRBV4-3 and TRBJ1-2, with D unclear. Trimming stripped 0 bases from V and 0 bases from J, with 8 bases between. Looked up from germline, CDR1 is LGHNA and CDR2 is YSLEER. The CDR3 is 15 residues long. The CDR3 DNA follows: TGCGCCAGCAGCCAAGAAGTGGAACCTAACTATGGCTACACCTTC. Protein: CASSQEVEPNYGYTF.

The chain combines TRBV6-1 with TRBJ1-5, with TRBD1 as a possible D gene (5 bases). Germline CDR1 and CDR2: MNHNS and SASEGT. The length of the CDR3 is 15 residues. The V end was cut by 6 bases, the J end by 8 bases, with 20 bases between. The CDR3, as DNA: TGTGCCAGCAGCGAGATAAGGGGAGGGGCGAAGCCCCAGCATTTT. Amino acids: CASSEIRGGAKPQHF.

The DNA of the CDR3 is TGTGCCAGCACCGGACAGGGGCACTACGAGCAGTACTTC. Translated, it gives CASTGQGHYEQYF. This chain connects TRBV6-5 to TRBJ2-7; 9 bases are shared with TRBD1. Germline V CDR1 and CDR2: MNHEY, SVGAGI. The CDR3 is 13 residues long. The junction had 4 bases not matched to a gene; V was cut back by 7 bases and J by 3 bases.

The CDR3 spells CASSSGTEETQYF. In DNA, the CDR3 is TGTGCCAGCTCGAGCGGGACAGAAGAGACCCAGTACTTC. The V gene is TRBV2, the J gene TRBJ2-5; D is tentatively TRBD1 or TRBD2 (7 bases each). The CDR3 contains 13 residues. The ends were cut back, 8 bases at V and 3 bases at J, with 13 bases in the middle. The V gene's germline CDR1 is SNHLY and CDR2 FYNNEI.

A remark on this clone: Other DNA variants within this sample encode the same CDR3. The V gene is TRBV5-1, the J gene TRBJ2-1, with D uncertain. V lost 0 bases to trimming and J lost 4 bases, with 8 bases between them. This CDR3 spans 14 amino acids. The germline V gene has CDR1 SGHRS and CDR2 YFSETQ. The CDR3 reads CASSLGVAYNEQFF. DNA of the CDR3: TGCGCCAGCAGCTTGGGAGTAGCTTACAATGAGCAGTTCTTC.

The rearrangement joins TRBV7-6 to TRBJ2-3; D remains ambiguous. Deletions cut 1 base from V and 3 bases from J, with 17 bases between. The CDR3 totals 17 residues. The V gene's germline CDR1 is SGHVS and CDR2 FNYEAQ. The CDR3 nucleotides are TGTGCCAGCAGCTTAGGGTCAGGATTTAGTTTGACAGATACGCAGTATTTT. Protein: CASSLGSGFSLTDTQYF.

This clone was detected only once. The chain carries TRBV9 and TRBJ2-2; 12 bases are a match to TRBD2. The CDR3 spans 19 residues. V lost 2 bases, J lost 0 bases, and 8 bases stayed unmatched. The germline CDR1 and CDR2 sequences are SGDLS and YYNGEE. DNA of the CDR3: TGTGCCAGCAGCGTGCCCGGGACTAGCGGGTTCCCGAACACCGGGGAGCTGTTTTTT. Translating it yields CASSVPGTSGFPNTGELFF. Together with reference TRBV9 and TRBJ2-2, the CDR3 gives the full variable domain: DSGVTQTPKHLITATGQRVTLRCSPRSGDLSVYWYQQSLDQGLQFLIQYYNGEERAKGNILERFSAQQFPDLHSELNLSSLELGDSALYFCASSVPGTSGFPNTGELFFGEGSRLTVL.

This chain connects TRBV11-2 to TRBJ2-3; 11 nucleotides agree with TRBD2. This CDR3 spans 16 amino acids. The V gene end was trimmed by 5 bases and the J gene end by 3 bases; junction bases not matched to a gene: 7. CDR1 SGHAT and CDR2 FQNNGV come from the germline V gene. CDR3: CASSVVAGGLTDTQYF. The CDR3 coding sequence is TGTGCCAGCAGCGTGGTAGCGGGGGGGCTGACAGATACGCAGTATTTT.

The J gene is TRBJ2-3, the V gene TRBV30, with 11 bases aligning to TRBD1. CDR1 GTSNPN and CDR2 SVGIG come from the germline V gene (reference sequence). V dropped 1 base and J dropped 3; count of bases not matched to a gene: 9. The CDR3 is 17 amino acids. The DNA of the CDR3 is TGTGCCTGGAGTGCCTTCCGGGACAGGGGGTTAACAGATACGCAGTATTTT. Translated: CAWSAFRDRGLTDTQYF.

V and J are TRBV5-5 and TRBJ1-5; 9 bases line up with TRBD1. CDR3 length: 15 amino acids. With 4 bases clipped from V and 3 bases from J, the junction kept 5 bases outside the gene matches. Germline V gives CDR1 SGHKS, CDR2 YYEKEE (reference sequence). The CDR3, as DNA: TGTGCCAGCAGCCCCGGGACAGGGAACAATCAGCCCCAGCATTTT. Encoded protein: CASSPGTGNNQPQHF.

The chain recombines TRBV5-4 with TRBJ1-1; tentatively, D is TRBD1 (5 bases). Germline CDR1 is SGHNT and CDR2 is YYREEE (reference sequence). The CDR3 totals 14 residues. V was pared by 5 bases and J by 1 base, with 12 bases between. Here the CDR3 DNA reads TGTGCCAGCAGAGTGGCCGGGGGGAACACTGAAGCTTTCTTT. Translated, it gives CASRVAGGNTEAFF.

V is TRBV10-3 and J is TRBJ2-5, with 7 bases that match TRBD1. CDR3 size: 13 residues. CDR1 ENHRY and CDR2 SYGVKD come from the germline V gene. Losses at the gene ends were 6 bases for V and 5 bases for J; bases not matched to a gene: 6. The CDR3 DNA follows: TGTGCCATCAGCGAGACAGGGCTGGAGACCCAGTACTTC. Its translation is CAISETGLETQYF.

This rearrangement joins TRBV2 to TRBJ1-4; D is unresolved. The germline gives CDR1 SNHLY, CDR2 FYNNEI. This CDR3 is built from 11 residues. V lost 5 bases and J 8 bases, leaving 6 bases between the germline ends. The CDR3 loop is CASSPTEKLFF. CDR3 in DNA: TGTGCCAGCAGTCCGACAGAAAAACTGTTTTTT.

This chain uses TRBV6-4 with TRBJ2-3; 9 nucleotides agree with TRBD2. This CDR3 has 15 residues. Germline V lookup: CDR1 MRHNA, CDR2 SNTAGT. V shed 9 bases, J shed 2 bases, and the junction held 9 bases outside the gene matches. DNA for the CDR3: TGTGCCAGTCAAACTAGCGGGTCATCCACAGATACGCAGTATTTT. Translating it yields CASQTSGSSTDTQYF.

About this clone: Other nucleotide sequences from this sample produce the same CDR3. The chain couples TRBV27 to TRBJ2-3; 8 bases line up with TRBD2. The CDR3 spans 12 residues. The trim removed 6 bases at V and 4 bases at J, leaving 0 bases unmatched. Germline values: CDR1 MNHEY, CDR2 SMNVEV (reference sequence). The CDR3 protein is CASRRGADTQYF. The CDR3 DNA is TGTGCCAGCAGGCGGGGGGCAGATACGCAGTATTTT.

The sample holds one count of this clone. The chain joins TRBV6-5 to TRBJ2-7, with 12 bases aligning to TRBD1. The J segment lost 6 bases and the V segment lost 0 bases, leaving 6 bases of the junction unmatched. This CDR3 region has 16 residues. Germline-derived CDR1 and CDR2 are MNHEY and SVGAGI. The CDR3 nucleotides read TGTGCCAGCAGTTACTCAGCCGGGACAGGGGGCGCCGAGCAGTACTTC. As protein: CASSYSAGTGGAEQYF.

This clone was detected only a few times. Other DNA sequences from this sample encode an identical CDR3 as well. The J gene is TRBJ2-7, the V gene TRBV6-6; TRBD1 is a possible D gene (5 bases). The CDR3 is made up of 13 amino acids. Germline V gene sequence: CDR1 MNHNY, CDR2 SVGAGI (reference sequence). V was trimmed by 0 bases and J by 4 bases, leaving 7 bases between them. The CDR3 is CASSYSGAYEQYF. CDR3 DNA sequence: TGTGCCAGCAGTTACTCTGGGGCATACGAGCAGTACTTC.